These T cell receptor beta chains were read from a single sample in a study of blood T cell repertoires in COVID-19. TCRdb's copy holds only in-frame clones and misses some; the assay was immunoSEQ multiplex PCR. The data hold about 250,000 clones, with around 85% observed a single time. The sequenced sample consisted of PBMCs or T cells enriched from blood (not recorded which). These receptors all stem from a woman aged 25 to 39 who had recovered from COVID-19. Both conserved end residues are part of each CDR3. Fields, in order: V gene, clone size, D gene, CDR3 protein. The D gene is left open where the match is weak. Size is omitted from some rows. Given values are once, few, many or a class for expanded clones.

v_gene: TRBV2
abundance: once
d_gene: .
CDR3aa: CASRTGEGPLHF

v_gene: TRBV11-2
abundance: .
d_gene: .
CDR3aa: CASSRGTEAFF

v_gene: TRBV27
abundance: many
d_gene: TRBD1
CDR3aa: CASSFFGTGGPYNEQFF

v_gene: TRBV30
abundance: .
d_gene: .
CDR3aa: CAWSVSPVGEQYF

v_gene: TRBV5-1
abundance: .
d_gene: .
CDR3aa: CASSSGDQSTDTQYF

v_gene: TRBV6-4
abundance: few
d_gene: .
CDR3aa: CASSESGNYNEQFF

v_gene: TRBV6-2/TRBV6-3
abundance: .
d_gene: TRBD2
CDR3aa: CASSPGLADTGELFF

v_gene: TRBV4-1
abundance: once
d_gene: .
CDR3aa: CASSQVAVGGDEQYF

v_gene: TRBV6-1
abundance: .
d_gene: .
CDR3aa: CASSEQQGYNSPLHF

v_gene: TRBV3-1/TRBV3-2
abundance: .
d_gene: .
CDR3aa: CASSQDPGRTKAFF

v_gene: TRBV11-2
abundance: .
d_gene: .
CDR3aa: CASTIDRLSGNTIYF

v_gene: TRBV28
abundance: once
d_gene: .
CDR3aa: CASSLGSGGYSNQPQHF

v_gene: TRBV5-1
abundance: .
d_gene: TRBD1
CDR3aa: CASSRQTGNYGYTF

v_gene: TRBV11-3
abundance: .
d_gene: TRBD2
CDR3aa: CASSLDTGTNLFF

v_gene: TRBV6-5
abundance: few
d_gene: TRBD2
CDR3aa: CASNPSGSTDTQYF

v_gene: TRBV7-9
abundance: .
d_gene: TRBD1
CDR3aa: CASSPTGPLDTEAFF